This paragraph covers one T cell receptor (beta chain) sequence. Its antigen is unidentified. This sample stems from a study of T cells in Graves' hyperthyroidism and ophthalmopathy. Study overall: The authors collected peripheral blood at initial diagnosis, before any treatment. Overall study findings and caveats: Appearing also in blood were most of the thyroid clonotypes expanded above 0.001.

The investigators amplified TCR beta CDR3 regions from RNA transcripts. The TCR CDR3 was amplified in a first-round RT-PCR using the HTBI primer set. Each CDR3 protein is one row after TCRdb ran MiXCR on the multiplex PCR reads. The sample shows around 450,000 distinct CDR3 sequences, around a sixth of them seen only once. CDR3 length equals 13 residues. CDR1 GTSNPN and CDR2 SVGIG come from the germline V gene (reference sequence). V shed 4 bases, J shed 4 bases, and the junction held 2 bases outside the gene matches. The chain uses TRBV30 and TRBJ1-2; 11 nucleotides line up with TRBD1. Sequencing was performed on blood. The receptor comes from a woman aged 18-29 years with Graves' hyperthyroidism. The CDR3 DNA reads TGTGCCTGGACCGGACAGGGGGCCTATGGCTACACCTTC. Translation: CAWTGQGAYGYTF.